This is a list of T cell receptor beta chains from one sample in a study of blood T cell repertoires in COVID-19. The data were produced by immunoSEQ multiplex PCR, yet TCRdb's version contains in-frame clones alone and is incomplete. Seen here are around 91,000 clones, 79% observed once, and the top ten hold around 18%. The sample comprised peripheral blood. The source of these receptors is a woman older than 75 with active or convalescent COVID-19. Both conserved end residues are part of each CDR3. The D gene is left open where the match is weak. Expanded clones get a size class; other rows say once, few or many, or leave the size out.

d_call	v_call	cdr3_length	clone_size	j_call	cdr3_aa	cdr3_nt
-	TRBV28	12	-	TRBJ2-1	CASSAAYNEQFF	TGTGCCAGCAGTGCGGCCTACAATGAGCAGTTCTTC
-	TRBV19	15	-	TRBJ1-2	CASSTRQLQNYGYTF	TGTGCCAGTAGTACTAGACAGTTGCAGAACTATGGCTACACCTTC
-	TRBV27	14	-	TRBJ1-1	CASRLQGLFTEAFF	TGTGCCAGCAGGCTGCAGGGATTGTTCACTGAAGCTTTCTTT
TRBD2	TRBV30	14	-	TRBJ2-1	CAWGPVAGSNEQFF	TGTGCCTGGGGCCCTGTAGCGGGCTCCAATGAGCAGTTCTTC
TRBD1	TRBV29-1	12	-	TRBJ1-2	CSVVTGEYGYTF	TGCAGCGTTGTAACAGGGGAATATGGCTACACCTTC
-	TRBV15	13	-	TRBJ1-2	CATSEDRPYGYTF	TGTGCCACCAGCGAAGACAGGCCTTATGGCTACACCTTC
-	TRBV7-8	13	-	TRBJ1-1	CASGFPGNTEAFF	TGTGCCAGCGGTTTCCCAGGTAACACTGAAGCTTTCTTT
-	TRBV9	15	-	TRBJ1-3	CASSPGTSSGNTIYF	TGTGCCAGCAGCCCCGGGACTAGCTCTGGAAACACCATATATTTT
-	TRBV7-9	16	-	TRBJ2-3	CASSLEGRGGTDTQYF	TGTGCCAGCAGCTTAGAAGGGAGGGGGGGCACAGATACGCAGTATTTT
-	TRBV29-1	13	-	TRBJ2-2	CSVVAVRAGELFF	TGCAGCGTTGTGGCAGTCAGGGCCGGGGAGCTGTTTTTT
-	TRBV21-1	12	-	TRBJ2-1	CARGLAGDEQFF	TGTGCCAGGGGACTAGCGGGAGATGAGCAGTTCTTC
TRBD1	TRBV25-1	13	-	TRBJ1-1	CASRGQVNTEAFF	TGTGCCAGCCGAGGACAGGTGAACACTGAAGCTTTCTTT
TRBD2	TRBV5-6	15	-	TRBJ2-7	CASSFGTSGSYEQYF	TGTGCCAGCAGCTTTGGGACTAGCGGGAGTTACGAGCAGTACTTC
TRBD2	TRBV5-6	16	-	TRBJ2-1	CASSSETSGHVNEQFF	TGTGCCAGCAGCTCAGAGACTAGCGGACACGTCAATGAGCAGTTCTTC
-	TRBV5-4	14	-	TRBJ1-3	CASSLVGAGNTIYF	TGTGCCAGCAGCTTGGTCGGGGCTGGAAACACCATATATTTT
-	TRBV5-1	14	few	TRBJ2-7	CASSLDGVPYEQYF	TGTGCCAGCAGCTTGGACGGGGTGCCCTACGAGCAGTACTTC
-	TRBV28	11	-	TRBJ1-1	CASRGRPEAFF	TGTGCCAGCAGGGGGCGGCCTGAAGCTTTCTTT
-	TRBV6-2/TRBV6-3	14	-	TRBJ2-3	CASSYERGTDTQYF	TGTGCCAGCAGTTACGAGCGGGGCACAGATACGCAGTATTTT
TRBD2	TRBV19	16	-	TRBJ2-3	CASHRASGRRTDTQYF	TGTGCCAGTCATCGCGCTAGCGGGAGACGTACGGATACGCAGTATTTT
-	TRBV5-5	16	-	TRBJ2-7	CASSDGPTGIDYEQYF	TGTGCCAGCAGCGACGGCCCCACAGGGATAGACTACGAGCAGTACTTC
-	TRBV15	15	-	TRBJ1-5	CATSRVPGSNQPQHF	TGTGCCACCAGCAGAGTTCCAGGGAGCAATCAGCCCCAGCATTTT
-	TRBV6-4	14	-	TRBJ2-3	CASSEEVNTDTQYF	TGTGCCAGCAGTGAGGAGGTCAACACAGATACGCAGTATTTT
-	TRBV10-3	15	once	TRBJ1-3	CAISPGGDTGNTIYF	TGTGCCATCAGTCCCGGGGGGGACACTGGAAACACCATATATTTT
TRBD1	TRBV20-1	14	-	TRBJ2-3	CSASGDRSTDTQYF	TGCAGTGCTAGTGGGGACAGAAGCACAGATACGCAGTATTTT
TRBD2	TRBV7-2	16	-	TRBJ2-7	CASSSRRGGVPHEQYF	TGTGCCAGCAGCTCACGTCGGGGAGGGGTTCCCCACGAGCAGTACTTC
TRBD1	TRBV2	14	-	TRBJ2-7	CASSDAGGSYEQYF	TGTGCCAGCAGTGATGCAGGGGGTAGTTACGAGCAGTACTTC
-	TRBV6-2/TRBV6-3	13	-	TRBJ2-7	CASSNDRLGGKYF	TGTGCCAGCAGTAACGACCGACTCGGCGGGAAGTACTTC
TRBD2	TRBV12-5	14	-	TRBJ2-2	CASGLSGSTGELFF	TGTGCTAGTGGTTTGAGCGGGAGCACCGGGGAGCTGTTTTTT
-	TRBV5-1	14	-	TRBJ1-5	CASSLTGSGQPQHF	TGCGCCAGCAGCTTGACAGGGTCAGGTCAGCCCCAGCATTTT
TRBD2	TRBV9	15	-	TRBJ2-7	CASSNGLAGSYEQYF	TGTGCCAGCAGCAACGGACTAGCGGGATCCTACGAGCAGTACTTC
TRBD1	TRBV2	16	once	TRBJ1-1	CASGSGRGRGSTEAFF	TGTGCCAGCGGATCAGGCAGGGGGCGCGGGAGCACTGAAGCTTTCTTT
TRBD1	TRBV9	14	-	TRBJ2-3	CASSARQGIDTQYF	TGTGCCAGCAGCGCCCGACAGGGGATTGATACGCAGTATTTT
TRBD2	TRBV2	14	once	TRBJ2-2	CASKREGLTGELFF	TGTGCCAGCAAGCGGGAGGGCCTCACCGGGGAGCTGTTTTTT
TRBD2	TRBV15	15	-	TRBJ2-7	CATSRELAGAHEQYF	TGTGCCACCAGCAGAGAGCTAGCGGGAGCTCACGAGCAGTACTTC
TRBD2	TRBV19	16	-	TRBJ2-4	CASSMGREGVKNIQYF	TGTGCCAGTAGTATGGGGCGGGAGGGGGTTAAAAACATTCAGTACTTC
TRBD1	TRBV18	14	-	TRBJ1-1	CASSPTGGDTEAFF	TGTGCCAGCTCACCAACAGGGGGGGACACTGAAGCTTTCTTT
TRBD1	TRBV9	14	-	TRBJ2-7	CASSATGGADEQYF	TGTGCCAGCAGCGCCACAGGGGGCGCGGACGAGCAGTACTTC
TRBD1	TRBV11-2	15	-	TRBJ2-5	CASSLGDRLQETQYF	TGTGCCAGCAGCTTAGGGGACAGGTTACAAGAGACCCAGTACTTC
-	TRBV5-6	14	-	TRBJ2-1	CASSLFRHYNEQFF	TGTGCCAGCAGCTTGTTCAGACACTACAATGAGCAGTTCTTC
TRBD2	TRBV6-6	13	-	TRBJ2-1	CASNAGGPYEQFF	TGTGCCAGCAATGCGGGAGGGCCCTATGAGCAGTTCTTC
TRBD2	TRBV7-2	13	-	TRBJ2-5	CASSLLAGETQYF	TGTGCCAGCAGCTTACTAGCGGGCGAGACCCAGTACTTC
TRBD1	TRBV2	14	-	TRBJ2-7	CASSGTGWTYEQYF	TGTGCCAGCAGTGGGACAGGTTGGACCTACGAGCAGTACTTC
TRBD1	TRBV7-9	15	-	TRBJ2-3	CASSLVGTEADTQYF	TGTGCCAGCAGCTTAGTGGGGACAGAGGCAGATACGCAGTATTTT
TRBD2	TRBV18	15	-	TRBJ2-1	CASSPSGSSYNEQFF	TGTGCCAGCTCACCTAGCGGGAGCTCCTACAATGAGCAGTTCTTC
TRBD2	TRBV6-1	17	-	TRBJ2-1	CASSERRTSGVYNEQFF	TGTGCCAGCAGTGAACGTCGTACTAGCGGGGTCTACAATGAGCAGTTCTTC
-	TRBV4-1	13	-	TRBJ2-1	CASSQELVAVQFF	TGCGCCAGCAGCCAAGAACTAGTCGCGGTGCAGTTCTTC
-	TRBV5-3	13	few	TRBJ2-7	CAKVRRFFYEQYF	TGTGCCAAAGTTAGGAGATTCTTCTACGAGCAGTACTTC
TRBD2	TRBV6-4	23	-	TRBJ2-4	CASSDRQGSKSGRAGIAKNIQYF	TGTGCCAGCAGTGACCGACAGGGTTCAAAGAGCGGGAGGGCCGGGATTGCCAAAAACATTCAGTACTTC
-	TRBV5-1	13	-	TRBJ1-2	CASSLEGVSGYTF	TGCGCCAGTAGCTTGGAAGGGGTATCAGGCTACACCTTC
TRBD1	TRBV12-3/TRBV12-4	13	-	TRBJ1-3	CASRDSAGNTIYF	TGTGCCAGCCGGGACAGTGCTGGAAACACCATATATTTT
TRBD1	TRBV5-6	15	-	TRBJ2-7	CASSLVDRARGEQYF	TGTGCCAGCAGCTTGGTGGACAGGGCAAGGGGCGAGCAGTACTTC
TRBD2	TRBV7-2	16	-	TRBJ2-3	CASSYQGLAGEDTQYF	TGTGCCAGCAGCTACCAGGGACTAGCGGGAGAAGATACGCAGTATTTT
TRBD1	TRBV27	15	-	TRBJ2-4	CASSLWGTGVNIQYF	TGTGCCAGCAGTTTATGGGGGACAGGGGTAAACATTCAGTACTTC
-	TRBV7-9	14	-	TRBJ2-5	CASSLAGTPETQYF	TGTGCCAGCAGCTTAGCCGGGACTCCGGAGACCCAGTACTTC
-	TRBV7-6	15	-	TRBJ2-2	CASTLTQGNTGELFF	TGTGCCAGCACCCTTACCCAGGGGAACACCGGGGAGCTGTTTTTT
-	TRBV14	16	few	TRBJ2-5	CASSQEWGLGQETQYF	TGTGCCAGCAGCCAAGAGTGGGGCTTAGGCCAAGAGACCCAGTACTTC
TRBD2	TRBV6-2/TRBV6-3	18	-	TRBJ2-1	CASSSTPYGTSGTHEQFF	TGTGCCAGCAGTTCCACCCCTTACGGGACTAGCGGGACCCATGAGCAGTTCTTC
-	TRBV5-1	15	-	TRBJ2-5	CASSLVARARETQYF	TGCGCCAGCAGCTTGGTCGCGAGGGCCCGAGAGACCCAGTACTTC
TRBD1	TRBV6-2/TRBV6-3	15	-	TRBJ2-3	CASSAGGTHTDTQYF	TGTGCCAGCAGTGCAGGGGGCACACACACAGATACGCAGTATTTT